The 32 T cell receptor beta chains listed next were all sequenced from one sample in a study of memory CD8 T cells in hepatitis C reinfection. This table comes from immunoSEQ multiplex PCR, and its TCRdb copy is limited to in-frame clones, with some not included. The data contain some 46,000 clones, about 91% of them singletons. The time point denotes: late/post reinfection, 12 to 24 weeks after detection. Sorted cells were sequenced directly ex vivo without any in vitro expansion. Sequenced: naive CD8+ T cells sorted from blood. The receptors derive from a man in his late teens or twenties with hepatitis C virus infection.

The chain recombines TRBV9 with TRBJ2-2; 8 bases fit TRBD2. CDR1 is SGDLS and CDR2 is YYNGEE in the germline V gene. The junction had 5 bases not matched to a gene; V was cut back by 0 bases and J by 7 bases. The CDR3 runs to 15 residues. CDR3 coding DNA: TGTGCCAGCAGCGTAGAGGGACTAGTAGGCGGGGAGCTGTTTTTT. It codes for CASSVEGLVGGELFF. Together with reference TRBV9 and TRBJ2-2, the CDR3 gives the full variable domain: DSGVTQTPKHLITATGQRVTLRCSPRSGDLSVYWYQQSLDQGLQFLIQYYNGEERAKGNILERFSAQQFPDLHSELNLSSLELGDSALYFCASSVEGLVGGELFFGEGSRLTVL.

The genes are TRBV2 and TRBJ2-7; TRBD2 might be the D (5 bases). The ends were cut back, 2 bases at V and 3 bases at J, with 14 bases in the middle. Germline CDR1 reads SNHLY; CDR2 reads FYNNEI. This CDR3 spans 15 amino acids. In nucleotides, the CDR3 is TGTGCCAGCAGTGAACTAGCTAGCACTCACTACGAGCAGTACTTC. Its protein is CASSELASTHYEQYF. Drawing the rest from reference TRBV2 and TRBJ2-7, the complete variable domain is EPEVTQTPSHQVTQMGQEVILRCVPISNHLYFYWYRQILGQKVEFLVSFYNNEISEKSEIFDDQFSVERPDGSNFTLKIRSTKLEDSAMYFCASSELASTHYEQYFGPGTRLTVT.

V usage is TRBV11-2 and J usage is TRBJ2-1; perhaps TRBD1 as D (6 bases). CDR1 SGHAT and CDR2 FQNNGV come from the germline V gene. V lost 2 bases, J lost 12 bases, and 23 bases lay in between. CDR3 size: 16 residues. This CDR3 is CASSLYPGESMGRQFF. The CDR3 coding sequence is TGTGCCAGCAGCTTATATCCAGGGGAGTCGATGGGTAGGCAGTTCTTC.

The J gene is TRBJ1-1, the V gene TRBV10-3, with 8 positions matching TRBD1. The V gene end was trimmed by 4 bases and the J gene end by 7 bases; junction bases not matched to a gene: 11. CDR1 is ENHRY and CDR2 is SYGVKD in the germline V gene. The CDR3 spans 15 residues. CDR3 protein: CAISAAGTGRGEAFF. DNA of the CDR3: TGTGCCATCAGTGCCGCTGGGACAGGTCGGGGTGAAGCTTTCTTT.

As to this clone: Its ends do not fully match the called genes, so a read error is possible. V is TRBV19 and J is TRBJ1-5; 9 nucleotides match TRBD1. In germline, CDR1 is LNHDA, CDR2 SQIVND (reference sequence). The CDR3 runs to 15 residues. In DNA, the CDR3 is TGTGCCAGTAACACACAGGGGGCTAGCAATCAGCCCCAGAATTTT. Its protein is CASNTQGASNQPQNF. The full variable domain, its missing parts supplied by reference TRBV19 and TRBJ1-5, is DGGITQSPKYLFRKEGQNVTLSCEQNLNHDAMYWYRQDPGQGLRLIYYSQIVNDFQKGDIAEGYSVSREKKESFPLTVTSAQKNPTAFYLCASNTQGASNQPQNFGDGTRLSIL.

The chain employs TRBV6-5 and TRBJ1-1; 10 positions agree with TRBD1. Germline lookup yields CDR1 MNHEY and CDR2 SVGAGI. J lost 10 bases, V lost 2 bases, and 4 bases had no gene match. The CDR3 length is 13 residues. The CDR3 reads CASSYGTGDVAFF. In nucleotides, the CDR3 is TGTGCCAGCAGTTACGGGACAGGGGACGTAGCTTTCTTT.

The rearrangement links TRBV7-8 to TRBJ1-2; TRBD1 might be the D (5 bases). Germline values: CDR1 SGHVS, CDR2 FQNEAQ. CDR3 length: 11 amino acids. V shed 5 bases and J shed 8 bases, with 9 bases lying between them. This CDR3 is CASSPGLGYTF. CDR3 coding DNA: TGTGCCAGCAGCCCGGGACTGGGCTACACCTTC.

The V call is TRBV20-1, the J call TRBJ2-1, with D possibly matching TRBD1 (6 bases). Looked up from germline, CDR1 is DFQATT and CDR2 is SNEGSKA (reference sequence). This CDR3 has 11 residues. V lost 6 bases and J lost 9, with 12 bases in between. The CDR3 protein is CSAQDSFEQFF. The DNA for the CDR3 is TGCAGTGCCCAGGACAGCTTTGAGCAGTTCTTC.

The V gene is TRBV28, the J gene TRBJ2-7; possibly TRBD2 for D (5 bases). CDR1 is MDHEN and CDR2 is SYDVKM in the germline V gene. The CDR3 spans 15 residues. The V end lost 3 bases, the J end lost 0 bases, and 12 bases lay between the germline ends. CDR3 bases: TGTGCCAGCAGTTTTGGACGGAGGCCCTCCTACGAGCAGTACTTC. This translates into CASSFGRRPSYEQYF.

The J gene is TRBJ2-3, the V gene TRBV11-3; a possible D gene is TRBD1 (5 bases). The germline V gene has CDR1 SGHNT and CDR2 YENEEA. The CDR3 has 13 residues. V was pared by 3 bases and J by 8 bases, with 12 bases between. CDR3 loop: CASSLHDSSTQYF. The CDR3 nucleotides are TGTGCCAGCAGCTTGCACGACAGTAGTACGCAGTATTTT.

This clone was counted a single time. V is TRBV28 and J is TRBJ2-7, with 9 bases fitting TRBD1. The germline gives CDR1 MDHEN, CDR2 SYDVKM. This CDR3 has 15 residues. Trimming took 5 bases from V and 3 from J; bases not matched to a gene: 8. The CDR3 sequence: CASSKPGQGGYEQYF. CDR3 bases: TGTGCCAGCAGTAAACCGGGACAGGGTGGCTACGAGCAGTACTTC.

The chain joins TRBV19 to TRBJ2-1, with 9 bases fitting TRBD2. CDR3 length: 14 residues. V lost 5 bases to trimming and J lost 6 bases; unmatched junction nucleotides: 5. Germline V gene lookup returns CDR1 LNHDA and CDR2 SQIVND (reference sequence). Here the CDR3 reads CASSWAGGSNEQFF. CDR3 in DNA: TGTGCCAGTAGTTGGGCGGGAGGGTCCAATGAGCAGTTCTTC.

This clone was seen a few times. The V call is TRBV4-1, the J call TRBJ1-4; D perhaps matches TRBD1 (6 bases). CDR1 and CDR2 (germline): MGHRA, YSYEKL. Trimming took 3 bases from V and 5 from J, leaving 16 bases between them. CDR3 length equals 16 residues. The CDR3 spells CASSQGLGGLNEKLFF. CDR3 coding DNA: TGCGCCAGCAGCCAGGGTTTGGGGGGGCTAAATGAAAAACTGTTTTTT.

The CDR3 nucleotides are TGTGCCAGCAGGGGCGTCGACAGGGATTCACCCCTCCACTTT. As protein: CASRGVDRDSPLHF. V is TRBV6-5 and J is TRBJ1-6, with TRBD1 matching over 7 bases. CDR1 is MNHEY, CDR2 SVGAGI, per germline. With 6 bases clipped from V and 8 bases from J, the junction kept 7 bases outside the gene matches. The CDR3 has 14 amino acids.

Here the CDR3 DNA reads TGTGCCAGCAGTTGGGGACTGAGGGGAAATCAGCCCCAGCATTTT. Amino acids: CASSWGLRGNQPQHF. V usage is TRBV6-6 and J usage is TRBJ1-5; D is possibly TRBD1 (5 bases). V gave up 4 bases and J gave up 4 bases, with 14 bases separating them. Germline CDR1 is MNHNY and CDR2 is SVGAGI (reference sequence). CDR3 length: 15 amino acids.

The rearrangement joins TRBV7-8 to TRBJ2-3; 11 nucleotides line up with TRBD2. The CDR3 covers 18 residues. V gave up 3 bases and J gave up 2 bases; unmatched junction bases: 10. Germline CDR1 and CDR2: SGHVS and FQNEAQ. The chain's CDR3 is CASSFGASGGLITDTQYF. CDR3 nucleotide sequence: TGTGCCAGCAGCTTTGGAGCTAGCGGGGGGTTAATCACAGATACGCAGTATTTT.

The rearrangement uses TRBV7-6 and TRBJ2-4, with D possibly TRBD1 on 6 matching bases. The length of the CDR3 is 15 residues. Germline V gene sequence: CDR1 SGHVS, CDR2 FNYEAQ. V shed 5 bases and J shed 4 bases, with 15 bases lying between them. CDR3: CASSLTGSTKNIQYF. The CDR3 DNA reads TGTGCCAGCAGCCTTACAGGGTCTACTAAAAACATTCAGTACTTC.

The rearrangement joins TRBV30 to TRBJ2-5; D unresolved. With 0 bases removed from V and 1 base from J, the gap between germline ends came to 9 bases. This CDR3 is built from 14 residues. The germline CDR1 and CDR2 sequences are GTSNPN and SVGIG (reference sequence). The CDR3 here is CAWSVSSTQETQYF. CDR3 coding DNA: TGTGCCTGGAGTGTAAGCTCCACCCAAGAGACCCAGTACTTC.

This clone appeared once. The rearrangement links TRBV7-3 to TRBJ2-7, with 8 bases fitting TRBD2. With V trimmed by 5 bases and J by 6 bases, 9 bases remained unmatched. Germline V lookup: CDR1 SGHTA, CDR2 FQGTGA. This CDR3 has 14 amino acids. The CDR3: CASSASGPRGEQYF. The CDR3 nucleotides read TGTGCCAGCAGCGCTAGCGGGCCCCGGGGCGAGCAGTACTTC.

The chain has TRBV5-6 and TRBJ2-1; TRBD1 agrees at 9 bases. The CDR3 has 15 amino acids. CDR1 is SGHDT, CDR2 YYEEEE, per germline. V was clipped by 6 bases and J by 7 bases; unmatched bases: 11. This chain's CDR3 is CASNSRTGALNEQFF. In DNA form, the CDR3 reads TGTGCCAGCAACTCCCGGACAGGGGCCCTGAATGAGCAGTTCTTC.

The gene calls are TRBV30 and TRBJ2-1; the D is unclear. Germline-derived CDR1 and CDR2 are GTSNPN and SVGIG (reference sequence). This CDR3 contains 13 residues. V was pared by 0 bases and J by 6 bases, with 9 bases between. CDR3 sequence reads: CAWSVGPGNEQFF. The CDR3 DNA reads TGTGCCTGGAGTGTAGGTCCGGGCAATGAGCAGTTCTTC.

The chain links TRBV9 to TRBJ2-2, with 9 bases matching TRBD2. Germline-derived CDR1 and CDR2 are SGDLS and YYNGEE. V shed 3 bases and J 10 bases; nucleotides not matched to a gene: 4. This CDR3 comprises 13 residues. CDR3 bases: TGTGCCAGCAGCGCAATAGCGGGAGAGGAGCTGTTTTTT. Its translation is CASSAIAGEELFF. Variable domain in full (rest from reference TRBV9 and TRBJ2-2): DSGVTQTPKHLITATGQRVTLRCSPRSGDLSVYWYQQSLDQGLQFLIQYYNGEERAKGNILERFSAQQFPDLHSELNLSSLELGDSALYFCASSAIAGEELFFGEGSRLTVL.

This rearrangement joins TRBV1 to TRBJ2-5; the table's D call, TRBD2, was not checked against the DNA. TRBV1 corresponds to a pseudogene. This CDR3 spans 17 amino acids. In DNA form, the CDR3 reads TGCACCAGCAGCCAACTAGCGGGGGGGGACCGGGGCTTGGCCCAGTACTTC. Its protein product is CTSSQLAGGDRGLAQYF.

This chain uses TRBV4-1 with TRBJ2-3, with 10 bases identical to TRBD2. CDR1 and CDR2 (germline): MGHRA, YSYEKL. After removal of 4 bases from V and 7 bases from J, the junction contained 17 bases not matched to a gene. CDR3 length equals 18 residues. The CDR3 nucleotides are TGCGCCAGCAGCCCTAAACTAGCGGGGAGTCCCCTTTACAATACGCAGTATTTT. This encodes CASSPKLAGSPLYNTQYF.

The J gene is TRBJ2-5, the V gene TRBV5-1, with TRBD1 as a possible D gene (8 bases). CDR1 SGHRS and CDR2 YFSETQ come from the germline V gene. Trimming shortened V by 2 bases and J by 5 bases, and 13 bases separated the two germline ends. The CDR3 contains 14 residues. CDR3 DNA sequence: TGCGCCAGCAGCTTTGGACAGGGAGGGGAGACCCAGTACTTC. Its translation: CASSFGQGGETQYF.

This clone was observed a few times. The J gene is TRBJ2-1, the V gene TRBV19; D is possibly TRBD2 (6 bases). The germline V gene encodes CDR1 LNHDA and CDR2 SQIVND (reference sequence). There are 13 residues in the CDR3. V was trimmed by 6 bases and J by 4 bases, leaving 10 bases between them. The CDR3 is CASRTGTYNEQFF. The CDR3 DNA follows: TGTGCCAGTAGGACCGGGACTTACAATGAGCAGTTCTTC.

The rearrangement joins TRBV21-1 to TRBJ2-5; the listed D gene, TRBD2, was not tested against the DNA. TRBV21-1 is marked as a pseudogene. CDR3 length equals 14 residues. The CDR3 region has the DNA TGTGCCAGCAGCAAATATGGAGGGCGGGAGACCCAGTACTTC. This gives the protein CASSKYGGRETQYF.

This chain joins TRBV7-3 and TRBJ2-6, with 12 bases that match TRBD1. With 5 bases clipped from V and 4 bases from J, the junction kept 9 bases outside the gene matches. The CDR3 runs 18 residues. CDR1 and CDR2 from the germline V gene are SGHTA and FQGTGA. As DNA, the CDR3 is TGTGCCAGCAGCGGGTCCGGGACAGGGGGCTTCGGGGCCAACGTCCTGACTTTC. It yields the protein CASSGSGTGGFGANVLTF.

This chain connects TRBV5-1 to TRBJ1-2; D gene ambiguous. V lost 2 bases and J 3 bases, leaving 8 bases between the germline ends. The germline V gene has CDR1 SGHRS and CDR2 YFSETQ. CDR3 size: 13 residues. CDR3 coding DNA: TGCGCCAGCAGCTTATCGCAGTACTATGGCTACACCTTC. This codes for CASSLSQYYGYTF.

This clone was counted once. J is TRBJ2-2 and V is TRBV9; 10 nucleotides agree with TRBD1. The germline V gene encodes CDR1 SGDLS and CDR2 YYNGEE. Trimming cost V 3 bases and J 4 bases; bases outside gene matches: 6. The CDR3 is 16 residues long. CDR3: CASSGQGARGTGELFF. DNA of the CDR3: TGTGCCAGCAGCGGACAGGGGGCGCGGGGCACCGGGGAGCTGTTTTTT.

This clone was detected a few times. The V gene is TRBV6-6, the J gene TRBJ1-1, with D perhaps matching TRBD1 (6 bases). Germline V gene lookup returns CDR1 MNHNY and CDR2 SVGAGI (reference sequence). CDR3 length: 15 residues. V was cut by 2 bases and J by 2 bases, with 12 bases left in between. The CDR3 protein is CASSYVGDINTEAFF. The CDR3 region has the DNA TGTGCCAGCAGTTACGTCGGGGACATTAACACTGAAGCTTTCTTT.

This rearrangement joins TRBV7-9 to TRBJ1-1; 8 bases map to TRBD1. With V trimmed by 5 bases and J by 3 bases, 8 bases remained unmatched. The CDR3 length is 15 residues. Germline CDR1 and CDR2: SEHNR and FQNEAQ (reference sequence). Here the CDR3 DNA reads TGTGCCAGCAGCAAACCGACAGGGGAGTACACTGAAGCTTTCTTT. Translation: CASSKPTGEYTEAFF.